This is a list of T cell receptor beta chains from one sample in a study of beta chain features in type 1 diabetes. Measured with immunoSEQ multiplex PCR; TCRdb has only the in-frame clones, and not every one. The data hold more than 550,000 clones, with over 12% observed a single time. The sequenced sample consisted of naive CD4+ T cells from blood. The receptor set was obtained from a man between 18 and 29 years old with type 1 diabetes. Both conserved end residues are part of each CDR3. The D gene is left open where the match is weak. Only part of the rows carry a size: once, few, many, or a class if the clone is expanded.

V gene	J gene	clone size	D gene	CDR3 DNA	CDR3 protein
TRBV9	TRBJ2-5	few	.	TGTGCCAGCAGCGTAGCCCCGGGAGCCGCAGAGACCCAGTACTTC	CASSVAPGAAETQYF
TRBV6-1	TRBJ1-2	.	.	TGTGCCAGCAGTGTGAACTGGTGGACAGCGACCTATGGCTACACCTTC	CASSVNWWTATYGYTF
TRBV30	TRBJ2-5	few	.	TGTGCCTGGAGTCCCCCGGATAGGGCCCAGTACTTC	CAWSPPDRAQYF
TRBV7-9	TRBJ1-1	few	.	TGTGCCAGCAGCCCCCCATTTTTGGGCACTGAAGCTTTCTTT	CASSPPFLGTEAFF
TRBV5-1	TRBJ2-1	few	.	TGCGCCAGCAGCCACCCGGGCAATGAGCAGTTCTTC	CASSHPGNEQFF
TRBV6-5	TRBJ2-7	.	.	TGTGCCAGCAAGGCGGGATTCTCCTACGAGCAGTACTTC	CASKAGFSYEQYF
TRBV14	TRBJ2-1	few	TRBD1	TGTGCCAGCAGCCAAGTGACAGGGCCGCAGGAGTTCTTC	CASSQVTGPQEFF
TRBV7-2	TRBJ2-5	.	.	TGTGCCAGCAGCCTCCAAAGGGGCATGGAGACCCAGTACTTC	CASSLQRGMETQYF
TRBV9	TRBJ1-1	few	.	TGTGCCAGCAGCTCCCGGGGAGGAGAAGCTTTCTTT	CASSSRGGEAFF
TRBV28	TRBJ2-7	few	.	TGTGCCAGCAGCATTGGTGATGGGGACTTTGCCTACGAGCAGTACTTC	CASSIGDGDFAYEQYF
TRBV10-1	TRBJ2-7	.	.	TGCGCCAGCAGTGAGTCGGGGGAATCCTACGAGCAGTACTTC	CASSESGESYEQYF
TRBV29-1	TRBJ1-1	few	.	TGCAGCGTCAGCAGGGTGGACACTGAAGCTTTCTTT	CSVSRVDTEAFF
TRBV5-4	TRBJ2-7	.	.	TGTGCCAGCAGCTCAATGGACAGATCCGAGCAGTACTTC	CASSSMDRSEQYF
TRBV29-1	TRBJ1-5	.	.	TGCAGCGTTGAAGTTGGTGGGAGCAATCAGCCCCAGCATTTT	CSVEVGGSNQPQHF
TRBV27	TRBJ1-3	few	.	TGTGCCAGCCTCGTAGTAGCTGGAAACACCATATATTTT	CASLVVAGNTIYF
TRBV15	TRBJ2-3	few	.	TGTGCCACCAGCTCAAGCACCGGGCCGCCCAAAGATACGCAGTATTTT	CATSSSTGPPKDTQYF
TRBV5-6	TRBJ2-2	.	TRBD1	TGTGCCAGCAGCCTCCAGGGGGCCACGAACACCGGGGAGCTGTTTTTT	CASSLQGATNTGELFF
TRBV19	TRBJ2-3	.	TRBD1	TGTGCCACCATCCGACAGGGTACAGATACGCAGTATTTT	CATIRQGTDTQYF
TRBV14	TRBJ1-1	few	.	TGTGCCAGCAGCCAAGGAACGGCGGGGCGCGCTGAAGCTTTCTTT	CASSQGTAGRAEAFF
TRBV7-9	TRBJ1-5	.	TRBD1	TGTGCCAGCAGCTTTACCGGGGGGACAGGGGGCAATCAGCCCCAGCATTTT	CASSFTGGTGGNQPQHF
TRBV5-1	TRBJ2-7	.	TRBD1	TGCGCCAGCAGCCGGCGCACGGAAGCGACAGGGACCGAGCAGTACTTC	CASSRRTEATGTEQYF
TRBV7-2	TRBJ2-3	few	.	TGTGCCAGCAGCCGACTACCCCTAGGGACAGATACGCAGTATTTT	CASSRLPLGTDTQYF
TRBV7-9	TRBJ2-7	few	.	TGTTCCAGCAGCCAAGGGGGCGAGCAGTACTTC	CSSSQGGEQYF
TRBV29-1	TRBJ2-7	few	.	TGCAGCGTTGCATCGAGCTCCTACGAGCAGTACTTC	CSVASSSYEQYF
TRBV2	TRBJ2-1	few	.	TGTGCCAGCAAACTCCAACAGCGGATTTACAATGAGCAGTTCTTC	CASKLQQRIYNEQFF
TRBV9	TRBJ2-2	.	.	TGTGCCAGCACCTATTCCGGGACACGGGGCACCGGGGAGCTGTTTTTT	CASTYSGTRGTGELFF
TRBV7-2	TRBJ2-7	.	.	TGTGCCAGCAGCTTGGGCGGGGGCGCCTACGAGCAGTACTTC	CASSLGGGAYEQYF
TRBV27	TRBJ2-4	.	.	TGTGCCAGCAGTTCCAAAAACATTCAGTACTTC	CASSSKNIQYF
TRBV6-6	TRBJ2-3	.	TRBD2	TGTGCCAGCAGTTACTTCGCGGGAGGGGGAGATACGCAGTATTTT	CASSYFAGGGDTQYF
TRBV9	TRBJ2-3	.	TRBD2	TGTGCCAGCAGCGTAGCTACGGGGGGGGCCGGCCCCGGCACAGATACGCAGTATTTT	CASSVATGGAGPGTDTQYF
TRBV5-1	TRBJ2-1	few	.	TGCGCCAGCAGCTTGGGTGGCAGCTACAATGAGCAGTTCTTC	CASSLGGSYNEQFF
TRBV6-5	TRBJ1-1	few	TRBD1	TGTGCCAGCAGTTACGGCCCCAGGGGGGGCACTGAAGCTTTCTTT	CASSYGPRGGTEAFF
TRBV6-5	TRBJ1-5	.	.	TGTGCCAGCAGCGCCGACAATCAGCCCCAGCATTTT	CASSADNQPQHF
TRBV7-6	TRBJ2-5	.	TRBD2	TGTGCCAGCAGCCCGCAGATGACTAGCGGGTTCCAAGAGACCCAGTACTTC	CASSPQMTSGFQETQYF
TRBV18	TRBJ1-3	few	.	TGTGCCAGCTCACCACGAATGGACACCATATATTTT	CASSPRMDTIYF
TRBV9	TRBJ2-1	.	TRBD2	TGTGCCAGCAGCGTAGCTTTCGGGACTAGCGGGATCAATGAGCAGTTCTTC	CASSVAFGTSGINEQFF
TRBV20-1	TRBJ1-6	few	.	TGCAGTGCTAGTCTGGGTTCACCCCTCCACTTT	CSASLGSPLHF
TRBV28	TRBJ2-3	.	.	TGTGCCAGCAGTTTTGGGTACACAGATACGCAGTATTTT	CASSFGYTDTQYF
TRBV7-2	TRBJ2-1	.	TRBD2	TGTGCCAGCAGCTTAGCGTCGGAGACTAGCAGCCTGTTCTTC	CASSLASETSSLFF
TRBV14	TRBJ2-1	few	.	TGTGCCAGCAGCCTCACGGGACTCCCCGTCCTTGAGCAGTTCTTC	CASSLTGLPVLEQFF
TRBV7-3	TRBJ2-7	few	.	TGTGCCAGCAGCTTAGGGCCGGGATACTACGAGCAGTACTTC	CASSLGPGYYEQYF
TRBV2	TRBJ2-7	once	.	TGTGCCAGCACCGCCGACGGGGGATCCTACGAGCAGTACTTC	CASTADGGSYEQYF
TRBV10-3	TRBJ2-5	few	.	TGTGCCGCAAGGGACGCTGGGGGAGAGACCCAGTACTTC	CAARDAGGETQYF
TRBV4-1	TRBJ2-5	few	.	TGCGCCAGCAGCCAAGCCCCTCCCCCGTTACAAGAGACCCAGTACTTC	CASSQAPPPLQETQYF
TRBV7-9	TRBJ1-4	.	.	TGTGCCAGCAGCTCACCGGGGGGCTCTAATGAAAAACTGTTTTTT	CASSSPGGSNEKLFF
TRBV18	TRBJ2-7	few	.	TGTGCCAGCTCACCATTAGGTCCAGCGAGCTCCTACGAGCAGTACTTC	CASSPLGPASSYEQYF
TRBV7-9	TRBJ2-2	.	.	TGTGCCAGCAGCCCACGGCGGGCGCCGAACACCGGGGAGCTGTTTTTT	CASSPRRAPNTGELFF
TRBV9	TRBJ2-6	.	TRBD1	TGTGCCAGCAGCGTAGGGCAGGGGGCGCTTTTATGGGCTGGGGCCAACGTCCTGACTTTC	CASSVGQGALLWAGANVLTF
TRBV13	TRBJ1-3	few	TRBD1	TGTGCCAGCAGCTTGGACAGGGGTGTTCGAGCTGGAAACACCATATATTTT	CASSLDRGVRAGNTIYF
TRBV7-9	TRBJ2-5	few	.	TGTGCCAGCAGCCTAAGATCAGAGACCCAGTACTTC	CASSLRSETQYF
TRBV14	TRBJ1-6	few	.	TGTGCCAGCAACCCCGGCTTGCGGTCACCCCTCCACTTT	CASNPGLRSPLHF